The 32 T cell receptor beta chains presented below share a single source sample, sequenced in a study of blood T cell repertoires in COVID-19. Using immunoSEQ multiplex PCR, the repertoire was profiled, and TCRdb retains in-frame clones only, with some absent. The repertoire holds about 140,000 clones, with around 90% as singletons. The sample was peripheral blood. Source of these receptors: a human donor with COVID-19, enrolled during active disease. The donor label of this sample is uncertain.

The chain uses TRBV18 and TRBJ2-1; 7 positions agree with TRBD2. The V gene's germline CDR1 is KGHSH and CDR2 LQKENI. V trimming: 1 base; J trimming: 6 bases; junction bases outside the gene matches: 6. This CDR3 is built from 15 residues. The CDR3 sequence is CASSPRGGLANEQFF. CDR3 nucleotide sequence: TGTGCCAGCTCACCACGGGGGGGGTTGGCCAATGAGCAGTTCTTC.

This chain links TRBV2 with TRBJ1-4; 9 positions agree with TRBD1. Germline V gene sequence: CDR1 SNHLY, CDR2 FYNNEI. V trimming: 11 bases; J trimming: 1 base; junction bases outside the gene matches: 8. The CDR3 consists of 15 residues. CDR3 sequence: CASTGDRVTNEKLFF. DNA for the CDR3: TGTGCCTCCACCGGGGACAGGGTAACTAATGAAAAACTGTTTTTT.

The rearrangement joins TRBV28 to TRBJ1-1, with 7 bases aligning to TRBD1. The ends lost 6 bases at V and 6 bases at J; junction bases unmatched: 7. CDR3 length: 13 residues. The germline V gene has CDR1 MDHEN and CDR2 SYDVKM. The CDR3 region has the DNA TGTGCCAGCAGCCCTCCGACAGGGCCTGAAGCTTTCTTT. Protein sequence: CASSPPTGPEAFF.

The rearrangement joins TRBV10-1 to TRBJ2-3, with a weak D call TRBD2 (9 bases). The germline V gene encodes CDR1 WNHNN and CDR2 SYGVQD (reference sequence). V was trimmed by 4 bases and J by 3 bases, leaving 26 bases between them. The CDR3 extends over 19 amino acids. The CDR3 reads CASSVRGRHRGGATDTQYF. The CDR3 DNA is TGCGCCAGCAGTGTCAGGGGGCGCCATCGCGGGGGGGCGACAGATACGCAGTATTTT.

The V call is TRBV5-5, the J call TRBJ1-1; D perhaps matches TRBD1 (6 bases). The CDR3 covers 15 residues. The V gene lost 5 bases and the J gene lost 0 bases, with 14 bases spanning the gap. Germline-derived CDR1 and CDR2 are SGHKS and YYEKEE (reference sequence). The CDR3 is CASSPGTLLNTEAFF. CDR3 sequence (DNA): TGTGCCAGCAGTCCCGGGACACTATTGAACACTGAAGCTTTCTTT.

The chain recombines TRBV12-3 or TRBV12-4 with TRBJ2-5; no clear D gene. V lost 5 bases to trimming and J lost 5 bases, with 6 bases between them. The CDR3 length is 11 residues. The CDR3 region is CASSPSETQYF. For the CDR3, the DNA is TGTGCCAGCAGTCCCTCTGAGACCCAGTACTTC.

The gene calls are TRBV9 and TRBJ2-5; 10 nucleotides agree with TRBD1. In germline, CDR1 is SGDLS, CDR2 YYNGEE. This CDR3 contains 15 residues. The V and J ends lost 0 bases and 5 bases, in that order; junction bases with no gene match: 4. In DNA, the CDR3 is TGTGCCAGCAGCGTAGTGGGACAGGGGTGGGAGACCCAGTACTTC. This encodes CASSVVGQGWETQYF.

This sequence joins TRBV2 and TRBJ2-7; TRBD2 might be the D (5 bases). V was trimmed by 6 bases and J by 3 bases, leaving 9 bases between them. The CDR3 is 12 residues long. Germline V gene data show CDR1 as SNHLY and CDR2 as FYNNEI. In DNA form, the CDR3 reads TGTGCCAGCAGATCACTAGTCTACGAGCAGTACTTC. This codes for CASRSLVYEQYF.

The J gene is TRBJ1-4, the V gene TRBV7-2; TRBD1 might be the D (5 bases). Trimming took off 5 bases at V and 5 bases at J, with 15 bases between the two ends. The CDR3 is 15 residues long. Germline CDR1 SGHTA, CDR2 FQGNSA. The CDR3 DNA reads TGTGCCAGCAGCAAAGACGGGGGGGAGAATGAAAAACTGTTTTTT. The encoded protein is CASSKDGGENEKLFF.

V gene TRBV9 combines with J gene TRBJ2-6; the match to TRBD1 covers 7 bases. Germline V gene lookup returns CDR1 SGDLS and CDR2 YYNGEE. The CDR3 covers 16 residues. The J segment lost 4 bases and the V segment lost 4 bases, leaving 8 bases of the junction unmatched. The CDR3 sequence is CASSQTGATGANVLTF. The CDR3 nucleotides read TGTGCCAGCAGCCAAACAGGGGCTACGGGGGCCAACGTCCTGACTTTC.

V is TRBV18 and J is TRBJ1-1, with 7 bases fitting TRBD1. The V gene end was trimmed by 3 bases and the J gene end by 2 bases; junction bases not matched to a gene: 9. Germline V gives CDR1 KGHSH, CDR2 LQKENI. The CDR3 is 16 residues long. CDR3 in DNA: TGTGCCAGCTCACCTTCACCACTAGGGGGCAACACTGAAGCTTTCTTT. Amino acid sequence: CASSPSPLGGNTEAFF.

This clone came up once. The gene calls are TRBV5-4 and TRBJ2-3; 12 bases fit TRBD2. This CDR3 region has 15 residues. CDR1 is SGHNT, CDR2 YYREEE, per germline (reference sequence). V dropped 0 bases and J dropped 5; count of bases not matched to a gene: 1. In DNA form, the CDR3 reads TGTGCCAGCAGCTTGGGACTAGCGGGGGAAGATACGCAGTATTTT. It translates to CASSLGLAGEDTQYF.

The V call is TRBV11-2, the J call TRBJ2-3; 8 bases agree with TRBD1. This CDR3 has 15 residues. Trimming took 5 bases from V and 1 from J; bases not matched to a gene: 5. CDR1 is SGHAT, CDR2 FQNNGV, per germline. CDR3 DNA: TGTGCCAGCAGCGGCAGGGGGCTCGGCACAGATACGCAGTATTTT. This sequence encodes CASSGRGLGTDTQYF. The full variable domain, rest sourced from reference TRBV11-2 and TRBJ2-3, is EAGVAQSPRYKIIEKRQSVAFWCNPISGHATLYWYQQILGQGPKLLIQFQNNGVVDDSQLPKDRFSAERLKGVDSTLKIQPAKLEDSAVYLCASSGRGLGTDTQYFGPGTRLTVL.

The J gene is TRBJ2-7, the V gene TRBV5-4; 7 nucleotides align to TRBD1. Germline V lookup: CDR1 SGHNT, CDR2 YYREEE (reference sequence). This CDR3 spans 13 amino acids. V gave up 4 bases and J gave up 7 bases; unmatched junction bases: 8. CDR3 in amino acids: CASSGDSVREQYF. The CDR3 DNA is TGTGCCAGCAGCGGGGACAGTGTAAGAGAGCAGTACTTC.

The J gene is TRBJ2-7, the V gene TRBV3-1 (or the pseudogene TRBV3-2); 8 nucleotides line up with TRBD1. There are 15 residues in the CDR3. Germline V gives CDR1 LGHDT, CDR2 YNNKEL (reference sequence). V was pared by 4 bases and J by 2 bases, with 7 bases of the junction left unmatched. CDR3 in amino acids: CASSPRRDRPYEQYF. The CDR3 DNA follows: TGTGCCAGCAGCCCCCGCCGGGACAGGCCCTACGAGCAGTACTTC.

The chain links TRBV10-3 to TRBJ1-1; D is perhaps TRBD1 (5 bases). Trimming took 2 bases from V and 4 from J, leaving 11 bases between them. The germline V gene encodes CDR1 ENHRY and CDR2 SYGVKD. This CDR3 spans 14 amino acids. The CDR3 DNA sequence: TGTGCCATCAGTGAGCCATGGGGGGGCACTGAAGCTTTCTTT. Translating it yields CAISEPWGGTEAFF.

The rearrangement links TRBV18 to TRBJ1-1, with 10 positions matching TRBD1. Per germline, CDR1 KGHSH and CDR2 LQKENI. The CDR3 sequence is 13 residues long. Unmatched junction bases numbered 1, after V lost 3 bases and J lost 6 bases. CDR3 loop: CASSPGQGSEAFF. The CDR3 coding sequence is TGTGCCAGCTCACCGGGACAGGGGTCTGAAGCTTTCTTT.

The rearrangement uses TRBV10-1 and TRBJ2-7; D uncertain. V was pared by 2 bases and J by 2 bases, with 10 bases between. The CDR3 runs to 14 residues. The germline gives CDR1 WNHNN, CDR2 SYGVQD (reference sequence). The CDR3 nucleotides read TGCGCCAGCAGTGAGAGAGGCCATGCCTACGAGCAGTACTTC. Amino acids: CASSERGHAYEQYF.

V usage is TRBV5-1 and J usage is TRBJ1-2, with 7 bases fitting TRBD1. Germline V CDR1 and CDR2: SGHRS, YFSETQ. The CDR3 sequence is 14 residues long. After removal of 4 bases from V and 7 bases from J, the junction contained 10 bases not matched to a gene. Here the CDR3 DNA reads TGCGCCAGCAGCCAGACAGGGAAAAGGAGTGGCTACACCTTC. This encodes CASSQTGKRSGYTF.

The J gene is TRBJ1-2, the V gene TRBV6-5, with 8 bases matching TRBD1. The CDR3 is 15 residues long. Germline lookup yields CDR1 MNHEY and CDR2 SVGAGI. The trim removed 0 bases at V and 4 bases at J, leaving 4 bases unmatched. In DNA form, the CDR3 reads TGTGCCAGCAGTTACTCTGGGACAGGACTCTATGGCTACACCTTC. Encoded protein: CASSYSGTGLYGYTF.

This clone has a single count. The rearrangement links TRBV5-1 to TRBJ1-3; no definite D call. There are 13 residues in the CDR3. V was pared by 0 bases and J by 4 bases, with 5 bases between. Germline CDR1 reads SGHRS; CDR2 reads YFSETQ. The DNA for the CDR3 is TGCGCCAGCAGCTTGGACCTAGGAAACACCATATATTTT. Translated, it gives CASSLDLGNTIYF.

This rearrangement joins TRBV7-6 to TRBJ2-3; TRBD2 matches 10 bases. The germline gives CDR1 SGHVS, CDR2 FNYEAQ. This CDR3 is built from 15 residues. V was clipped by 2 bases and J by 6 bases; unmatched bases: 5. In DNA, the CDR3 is TGTGCCAGCAGCTTACTAGCGGGGGAGAAGGATACGCAGTATTTT. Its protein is CASSLLAGEKDTQYF. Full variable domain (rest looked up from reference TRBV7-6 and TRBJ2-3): GAGVSQSPRYKVTKRGQDVALRCDPISGHVSLYWYRQALGQGPEFLTYFNYEAQQDKSGLPNDRFSAERPEGSISTLTIQRTEQRDSAMYRCASSLLAGEKDTQYFGPGTRLTVL.

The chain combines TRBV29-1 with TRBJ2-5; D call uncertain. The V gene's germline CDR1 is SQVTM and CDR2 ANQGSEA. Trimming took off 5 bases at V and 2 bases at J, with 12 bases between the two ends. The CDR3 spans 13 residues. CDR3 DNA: TGCAGCGTTTTGAGCCGGGTACAAGAGACCCAGTACTTC. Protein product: CSVLSRVQETQYF.

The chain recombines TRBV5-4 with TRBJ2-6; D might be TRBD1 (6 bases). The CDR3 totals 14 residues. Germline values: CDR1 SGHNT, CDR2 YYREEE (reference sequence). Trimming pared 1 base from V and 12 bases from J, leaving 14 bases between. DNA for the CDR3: TGTGCCAGCAGCTTGCCCCCTCAGGGGAGCGTCCTGACTTTC. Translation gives CASSLPPQGSVLTF.

This CDR3 reads CASSLDGGLGDTQYF. CDR3 in DNA: TGTGCCAGCAGCTTAGACGGGGGGCTGGGAGATACGCAGTATTTT. The chain joins TRBV11-3 to TRBJ2-3, with D possibly TRBD2 on 7 matching bases. Trimming took 0 bases from V and 5 from J, leaving 12 bases between them. The length of the CDR3 is 15 residues. CDR1 and CDR2 (germline): SGHNT, YENEEA.

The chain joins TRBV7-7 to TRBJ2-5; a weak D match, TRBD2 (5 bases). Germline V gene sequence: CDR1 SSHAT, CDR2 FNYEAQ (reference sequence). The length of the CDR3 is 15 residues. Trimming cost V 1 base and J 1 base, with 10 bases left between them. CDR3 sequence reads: CASSLDPAGQETQYF. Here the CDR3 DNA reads TGTGCCAGCAGCTTAGATCCCGCGGGCCAAGAGACCCAGTACTTC.

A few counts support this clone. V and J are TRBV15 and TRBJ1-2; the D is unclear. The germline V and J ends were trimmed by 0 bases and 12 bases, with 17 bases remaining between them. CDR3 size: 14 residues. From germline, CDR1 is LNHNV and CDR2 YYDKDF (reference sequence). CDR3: CATSREASRTINTF. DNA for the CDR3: TGTGCCACCAGCAGAGAGGCTAGCAGGACGATTAACACCTTC. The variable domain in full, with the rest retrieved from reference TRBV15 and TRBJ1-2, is DAMVIQNPRYQVTQFGKPVTLSCSQTLNHNVMYWYQQKSSQAPKLLFHYYDKDFNNEADTPDNFQSRRPNTSFCFLDIRSPGLGDTAMYLCATSREASRTINTFGSGTRLTVV.

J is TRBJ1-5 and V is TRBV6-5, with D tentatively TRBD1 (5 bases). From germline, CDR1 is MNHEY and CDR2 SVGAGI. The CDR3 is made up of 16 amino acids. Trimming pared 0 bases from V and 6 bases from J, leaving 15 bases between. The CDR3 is CASSYSDPGMGQPQHF. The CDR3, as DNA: TGTGCCAGCAGTTACTCCGACCCAGGGATGGGTCAGCCCCAGCATTTT.

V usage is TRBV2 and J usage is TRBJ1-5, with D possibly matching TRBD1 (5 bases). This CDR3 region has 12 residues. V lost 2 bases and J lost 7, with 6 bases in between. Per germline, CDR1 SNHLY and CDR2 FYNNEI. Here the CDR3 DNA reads TGTGCCAGCAGTGAACAGGGACAGCCCCAGCATTTT. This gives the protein CASSEQGQPQHF.

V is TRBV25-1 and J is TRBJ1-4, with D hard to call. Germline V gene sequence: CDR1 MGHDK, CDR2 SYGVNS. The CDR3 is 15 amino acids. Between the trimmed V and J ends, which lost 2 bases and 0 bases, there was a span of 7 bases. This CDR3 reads CASSEVGATNEKLFF. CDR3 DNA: TGTGCCAGCAGTGAAGTAGGAGCAACTAATGAAAAACTGTTTTTT.

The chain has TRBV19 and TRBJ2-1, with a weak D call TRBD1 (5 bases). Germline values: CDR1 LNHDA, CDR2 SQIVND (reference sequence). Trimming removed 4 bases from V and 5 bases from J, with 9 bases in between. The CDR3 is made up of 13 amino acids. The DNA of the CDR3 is TGTGCCAGTAGTAAGCAGGGTAACAATGAGCAGTTCTTC. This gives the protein CASSKQGNNEQFF.

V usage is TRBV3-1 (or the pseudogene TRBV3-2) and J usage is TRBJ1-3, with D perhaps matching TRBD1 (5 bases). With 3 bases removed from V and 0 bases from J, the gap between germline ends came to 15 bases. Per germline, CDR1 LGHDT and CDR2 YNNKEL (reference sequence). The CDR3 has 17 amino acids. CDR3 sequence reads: CASSHHSGLRSGNTIYF. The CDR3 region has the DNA TGTGCCAGCAGCCATCATTCGGGACTCCGCTCTGGAAACACCATATATTTT.